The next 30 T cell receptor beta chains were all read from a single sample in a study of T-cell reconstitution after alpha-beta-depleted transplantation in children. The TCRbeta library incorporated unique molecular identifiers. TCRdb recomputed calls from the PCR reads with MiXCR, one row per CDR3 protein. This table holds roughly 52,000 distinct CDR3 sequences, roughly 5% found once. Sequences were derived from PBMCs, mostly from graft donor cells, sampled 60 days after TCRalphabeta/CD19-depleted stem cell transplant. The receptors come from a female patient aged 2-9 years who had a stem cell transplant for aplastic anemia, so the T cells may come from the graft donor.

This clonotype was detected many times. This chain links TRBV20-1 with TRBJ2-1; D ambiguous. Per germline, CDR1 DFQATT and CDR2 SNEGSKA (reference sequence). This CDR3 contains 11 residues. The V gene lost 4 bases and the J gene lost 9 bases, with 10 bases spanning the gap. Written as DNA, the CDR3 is TGCAGTGCTATGCCATACGCTGAGCAGTTCTTC. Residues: CSAMPYAEQFF.

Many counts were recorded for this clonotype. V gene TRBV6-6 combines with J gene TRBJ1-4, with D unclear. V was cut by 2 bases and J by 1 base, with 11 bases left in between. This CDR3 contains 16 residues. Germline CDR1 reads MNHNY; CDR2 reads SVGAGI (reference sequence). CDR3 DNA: TGTGCCAGCAGTTACCCCCGGGAAGGAACTAATGAAAAACTGTTTTTT. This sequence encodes CASSYPREGTNEKLFF.

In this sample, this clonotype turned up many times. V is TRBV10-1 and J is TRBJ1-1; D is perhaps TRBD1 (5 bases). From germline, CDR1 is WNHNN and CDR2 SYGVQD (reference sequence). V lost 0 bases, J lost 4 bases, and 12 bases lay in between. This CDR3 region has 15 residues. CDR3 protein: CASSESRAGSTEAFF. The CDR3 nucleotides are TGCGCCAGCAGTGAGTCGAGGGCAGGGTCCACTGAAGCTTTCTTT.

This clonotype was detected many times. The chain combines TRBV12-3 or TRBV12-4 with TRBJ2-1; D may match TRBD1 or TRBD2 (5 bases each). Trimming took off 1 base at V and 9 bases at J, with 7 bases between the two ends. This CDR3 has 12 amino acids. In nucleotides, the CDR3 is TGTGCCAGCAGTTTAGAGAGGGGTGAGCAGTTCTTC. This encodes CASSLERGEQFF.

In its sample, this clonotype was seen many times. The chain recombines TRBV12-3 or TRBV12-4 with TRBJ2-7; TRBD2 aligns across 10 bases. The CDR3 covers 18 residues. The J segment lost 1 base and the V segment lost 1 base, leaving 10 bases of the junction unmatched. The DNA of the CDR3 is TGTGCCAGCAGTTTAGGTAGGGGGATAGCGGGGGGATCCTACGAGCAGTACTTC. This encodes CASSLGRGIAGGSYEQYF.

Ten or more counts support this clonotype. The CDR3 bases are TGCGCCAGCAGCTTAGGCCCCCAGGGGGGGAACAATGAGCAGTTCTTC. Protein sequence: CASSLGPQGGNNEQFF. V gene TRBV5-1 combines with J gene TRBJ2-1; tentatively, D is TRBD1 or TRBD2 (7 bases each). With 2 bases removed from V and 5 bases from J, the gap between germline ends came to 17 bases. CDR1 is SGHRS and CDR2 is YFSETQ in the germline V gene. The CDR3 spans 16 residues.

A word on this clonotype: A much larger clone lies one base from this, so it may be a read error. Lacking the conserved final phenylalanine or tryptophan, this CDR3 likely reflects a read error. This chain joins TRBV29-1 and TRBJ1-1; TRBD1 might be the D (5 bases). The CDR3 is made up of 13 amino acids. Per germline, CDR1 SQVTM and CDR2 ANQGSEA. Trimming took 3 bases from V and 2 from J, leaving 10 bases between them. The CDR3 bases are TGCAGCGTTGACCGGGGGGGAAACACTGAAGCTTTCCTT. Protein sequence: CSVDRGGNTEAFL.

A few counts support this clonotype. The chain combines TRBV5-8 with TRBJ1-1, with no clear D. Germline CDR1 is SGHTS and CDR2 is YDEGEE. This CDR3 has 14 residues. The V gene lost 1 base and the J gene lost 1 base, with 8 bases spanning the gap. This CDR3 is CASSLLDENTEAFF. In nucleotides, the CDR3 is TGTGCCAGCAGCTTGTTAGACGAGAACACTGAAGCTTTCTTT. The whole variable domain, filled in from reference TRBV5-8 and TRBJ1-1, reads EAGVTQSPTHLIKTRGQQATLRCSPISGHTSVYWYQQALGLGLQFLLWYDEGEERNRGNFPPRFSGRQFPNYSSELNVNALELEDSALYLCASSLLDENTEAFFGQGTRLTVV.

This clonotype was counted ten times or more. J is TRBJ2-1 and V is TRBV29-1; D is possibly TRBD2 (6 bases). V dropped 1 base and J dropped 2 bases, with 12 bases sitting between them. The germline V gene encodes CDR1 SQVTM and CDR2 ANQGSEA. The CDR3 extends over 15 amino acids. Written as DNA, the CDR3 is TGCAGCGTTGAAGGCAGGCGGGATACCTACAATGAGCAGTTCTTC. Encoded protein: CSVEGRRDTYNEQFF.

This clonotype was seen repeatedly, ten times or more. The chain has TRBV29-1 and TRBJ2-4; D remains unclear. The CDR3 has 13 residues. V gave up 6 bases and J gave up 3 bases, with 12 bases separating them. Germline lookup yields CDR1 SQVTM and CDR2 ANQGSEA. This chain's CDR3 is CSVGQGGKNIQYF. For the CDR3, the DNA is TGCAGCGTCGGTCAAGGCGGCAAAAACATTCAGTACTTC. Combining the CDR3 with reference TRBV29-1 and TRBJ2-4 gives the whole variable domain SAVISQKPSRDICQRGTSLTIQCQVDSQVTMMFWYRQQPGQSLTLIATANQGSEATYESGFVIDKFPISRPNLTFSTLTVSNMSPEDSSIYLCSVGQGGKNIQYFGAGTRLSVL.

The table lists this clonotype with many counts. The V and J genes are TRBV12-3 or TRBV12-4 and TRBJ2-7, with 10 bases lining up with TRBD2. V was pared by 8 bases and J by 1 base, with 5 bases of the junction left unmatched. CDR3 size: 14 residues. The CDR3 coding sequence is TGTGCCAGCGGTAAACTAGCGGGATCCTACGAGCAGTACTTC. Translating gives CASGKLAGSYEQYF.

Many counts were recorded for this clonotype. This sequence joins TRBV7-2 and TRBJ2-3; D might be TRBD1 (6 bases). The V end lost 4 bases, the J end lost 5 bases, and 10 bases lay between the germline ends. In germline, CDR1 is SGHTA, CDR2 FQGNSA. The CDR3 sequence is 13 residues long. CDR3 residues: CASSSTGIDTQYF. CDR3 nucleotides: TGTGCCAGCAGCTCCACAGGGATAGATACGCAGTATTTT.

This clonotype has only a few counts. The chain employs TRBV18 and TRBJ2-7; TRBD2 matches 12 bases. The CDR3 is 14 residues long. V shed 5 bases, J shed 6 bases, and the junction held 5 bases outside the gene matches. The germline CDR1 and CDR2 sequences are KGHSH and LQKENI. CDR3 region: CASSTTSGGSEQYF. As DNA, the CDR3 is TGTGCCAGCTCAACGACTAGCGGGGGCTCCGAGCAGTACTTC.

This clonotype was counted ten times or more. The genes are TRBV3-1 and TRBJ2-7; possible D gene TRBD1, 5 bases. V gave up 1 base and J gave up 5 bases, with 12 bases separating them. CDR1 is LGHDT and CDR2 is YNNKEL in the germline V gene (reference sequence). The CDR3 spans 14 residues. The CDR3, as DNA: TGTGCCAGCAGCCAAGCGGGCAGGGCTAACGAGCAGTACTTC. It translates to CASSQAGRANEQYF.

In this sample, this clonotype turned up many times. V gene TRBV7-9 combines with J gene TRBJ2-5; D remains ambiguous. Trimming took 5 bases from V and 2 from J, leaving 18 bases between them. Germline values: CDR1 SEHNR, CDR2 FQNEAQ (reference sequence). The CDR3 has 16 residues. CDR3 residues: CASSHSGLGRQETQYF. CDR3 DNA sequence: TGTGCCAGCAGCCATTCGGGCCTCGGGCGGCAAGAGACCCAGTACTTC. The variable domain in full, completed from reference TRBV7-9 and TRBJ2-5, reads DTGVSQNPRHKITKRGQNVTFRCDPISEHNRLYWYRQTLGQGPEFLTYFQNEAQLEKSRLLSDRFSAERPKGSFSTLEIQRTEQGDSAMYLCASSHSGLGRQETQYFGPGTRLLVL.

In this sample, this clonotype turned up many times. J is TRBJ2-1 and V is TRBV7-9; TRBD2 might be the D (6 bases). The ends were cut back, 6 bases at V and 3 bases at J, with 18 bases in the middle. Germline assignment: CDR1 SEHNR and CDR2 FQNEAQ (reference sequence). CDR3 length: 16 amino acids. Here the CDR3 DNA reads TGTGCCAGCAGTAGGAGGGTAGCGGCTAACTACAATGAGCAGTTCTTC. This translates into CASSRRVAANYNEQFF.

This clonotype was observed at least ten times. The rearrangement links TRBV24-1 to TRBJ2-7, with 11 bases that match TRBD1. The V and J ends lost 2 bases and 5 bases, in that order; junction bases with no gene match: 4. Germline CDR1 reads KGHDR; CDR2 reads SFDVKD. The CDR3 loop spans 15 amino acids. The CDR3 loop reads CATSDSGTGGHEQYF. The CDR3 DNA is TGTGCCACCAGTGATTCCGGGACAGGGGGACACGAGCAGTACTTC.

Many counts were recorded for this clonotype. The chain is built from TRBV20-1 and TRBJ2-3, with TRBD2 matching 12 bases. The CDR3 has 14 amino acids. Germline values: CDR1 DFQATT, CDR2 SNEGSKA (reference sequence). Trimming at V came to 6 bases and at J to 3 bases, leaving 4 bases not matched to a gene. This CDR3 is CSARTSGKTDTQYF. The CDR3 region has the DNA TGCAGTGCGCGGACTAGCGGGAAGACAGATACGCAGTATTTT.

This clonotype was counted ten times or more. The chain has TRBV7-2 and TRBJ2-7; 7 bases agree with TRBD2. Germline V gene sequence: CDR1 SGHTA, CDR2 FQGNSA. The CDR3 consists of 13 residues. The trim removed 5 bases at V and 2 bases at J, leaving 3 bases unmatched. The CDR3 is CASSTGLTYEQYF. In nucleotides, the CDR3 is TGTGCCAGCAGCACGGGACTAACCTACGAGCAGTACTTC.

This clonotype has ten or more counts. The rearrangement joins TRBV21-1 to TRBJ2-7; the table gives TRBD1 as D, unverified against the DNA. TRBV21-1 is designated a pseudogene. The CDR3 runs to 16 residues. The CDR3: CASVYETGRHSHEQYF. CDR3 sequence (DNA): TGTGCCAGCGTATATGAGACAGGGAGGCACTCACACGAGCAGTACTTC.

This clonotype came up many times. The CDR3 DNA reads TGTGCCAGCAGTTATGGCGGACAGGAGACCCAGTACTTC. Translating it yields CASSYGGQETQYF. This sequence joins TRBV6-5 and TRBJ2-5; D is possibly TRBD1 (6 bases). Germline CDR1 reads MNHEY; CDR2 reads SVGAGI. The V end lost 3 bases, the J end lost 5 bases, and 10 bases lay between the germline ends. The CDR3 consists of 13 residues.

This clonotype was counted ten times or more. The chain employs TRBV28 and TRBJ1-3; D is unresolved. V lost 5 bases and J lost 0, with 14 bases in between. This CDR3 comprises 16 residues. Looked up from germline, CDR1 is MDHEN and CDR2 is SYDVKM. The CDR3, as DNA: TGTGCCAGCAGTCTCCAGACATCTCTCTCTGGAAACACCATATATTTT. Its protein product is CASSLQTSLSGNTIYF.

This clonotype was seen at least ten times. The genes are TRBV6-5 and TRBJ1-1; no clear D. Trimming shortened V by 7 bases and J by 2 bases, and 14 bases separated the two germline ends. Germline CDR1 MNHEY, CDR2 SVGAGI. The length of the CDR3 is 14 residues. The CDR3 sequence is CASIFSPGNTEAFF. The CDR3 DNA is TGTGCCAGCATTTTCTCTCCGGGAAACACTGAAGCTTTCTTT.

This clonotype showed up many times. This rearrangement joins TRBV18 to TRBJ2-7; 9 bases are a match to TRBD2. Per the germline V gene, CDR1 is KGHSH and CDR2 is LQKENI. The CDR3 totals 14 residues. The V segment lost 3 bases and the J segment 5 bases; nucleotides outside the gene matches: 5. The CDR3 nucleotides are TGTGCCAGCTCACCTGGCGGGAGGGCCAACGAGCAGTACTTC. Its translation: CASSPGGRANEQYF.

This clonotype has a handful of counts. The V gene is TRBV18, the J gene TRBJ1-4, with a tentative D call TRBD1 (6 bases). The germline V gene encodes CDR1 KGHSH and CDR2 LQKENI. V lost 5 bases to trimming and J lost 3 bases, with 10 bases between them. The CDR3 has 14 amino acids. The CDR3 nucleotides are TGTGCCAGCTCAGGGGGCGCGGCTAATGAAAAACTGTTTTTT. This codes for CASSGGAANEKLFF.

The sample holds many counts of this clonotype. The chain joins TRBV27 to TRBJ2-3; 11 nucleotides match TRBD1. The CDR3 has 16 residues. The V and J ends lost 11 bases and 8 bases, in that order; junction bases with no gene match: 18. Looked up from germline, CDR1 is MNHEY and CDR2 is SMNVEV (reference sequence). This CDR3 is CAVGTGGRVWRSTQYF. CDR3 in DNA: TGTGCCGTCGGGACAGGGGGGAGGGTCTGGAGAAGTACGCAGTATTTT.

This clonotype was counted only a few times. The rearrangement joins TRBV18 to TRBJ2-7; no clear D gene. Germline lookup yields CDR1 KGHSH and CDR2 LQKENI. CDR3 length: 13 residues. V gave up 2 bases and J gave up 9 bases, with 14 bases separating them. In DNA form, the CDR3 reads TGTGCCAGCTCACCAGGCCGCACCTCGACGCAGTACTTC. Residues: CASSPGRTSTQYF.

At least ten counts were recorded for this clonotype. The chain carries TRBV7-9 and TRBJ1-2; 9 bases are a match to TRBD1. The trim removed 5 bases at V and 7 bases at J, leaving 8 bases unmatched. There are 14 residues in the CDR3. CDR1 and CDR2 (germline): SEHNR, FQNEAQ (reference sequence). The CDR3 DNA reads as TGTGCCAGCAGCAATCGGACAGGGGTGGCTGGCTACACCTTC. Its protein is CASSNRTGVAGYTF.

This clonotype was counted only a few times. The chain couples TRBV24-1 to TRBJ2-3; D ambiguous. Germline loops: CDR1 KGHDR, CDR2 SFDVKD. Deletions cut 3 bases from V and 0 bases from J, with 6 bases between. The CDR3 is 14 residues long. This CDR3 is CATSDPTSTDTQYF. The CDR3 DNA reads TGTGCCACCAGTGATCCCACTAGCACAGATACGCAGTATTTT.

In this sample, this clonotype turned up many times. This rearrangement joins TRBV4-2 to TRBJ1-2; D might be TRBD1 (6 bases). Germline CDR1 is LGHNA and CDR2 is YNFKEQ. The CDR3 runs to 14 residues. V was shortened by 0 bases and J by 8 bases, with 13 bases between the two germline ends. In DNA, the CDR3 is TGTGCCAGCAGCCAAGATCCGGGGGGGCCCGGCTACACCTTC. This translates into CASSQDPGGPGYTF.